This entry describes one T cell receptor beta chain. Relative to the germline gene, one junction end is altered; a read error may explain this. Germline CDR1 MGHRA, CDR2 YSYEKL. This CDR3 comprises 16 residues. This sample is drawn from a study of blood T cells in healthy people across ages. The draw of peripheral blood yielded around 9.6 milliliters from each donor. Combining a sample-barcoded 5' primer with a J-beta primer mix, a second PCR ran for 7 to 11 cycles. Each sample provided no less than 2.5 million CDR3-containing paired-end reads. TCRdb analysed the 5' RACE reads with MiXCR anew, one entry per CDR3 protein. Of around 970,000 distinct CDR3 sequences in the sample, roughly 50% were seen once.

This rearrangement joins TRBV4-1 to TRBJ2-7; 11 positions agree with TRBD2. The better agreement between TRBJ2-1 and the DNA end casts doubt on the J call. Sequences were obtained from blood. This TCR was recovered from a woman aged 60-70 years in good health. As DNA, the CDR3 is TGCGCCAGCAACCAAAGGATACTAGCGGGAGTAGATGAGCAGTTCTTC. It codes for CASNQRILAGVDEQFF.